This T cell receptor (beta chain) is from a study of blood T cell repertoires in COVID-19. TCRdb keeps only in-frame clones here, not all; method: immunoSEQ multiplex PCR. The sample shows under 250,000 clones, about 85% of them seen only once. The length of the CDR3 is 15 residues. Germline-derived CDR1 and CDR2 are SGHTA and FQGNSA. V was clipped by 5 bases and J by 0 bases, with 14 bases between them. The sequenced material came from PBMCs or T cells enriched from blood (not recorded which). The chain employs TRBV7-2 and TRBJ2-7; possibly TRBD2 for D (5 bases). The sequence was collected from a man aged 30-40 years who had recovered from COVID-19. The CDR3 DNA reads as TGTGCCAGCAGCAAAGTTGGAGGAAGCTCCTACGAGCAGTACTTC. Amino acids: CASSKVGGSSYEQYF.